A selection of T cell receptor beta chains follows, all from one sample in a study of blood T cell repertoires in COVID-19. The data were produced by immunoSEQ multiplex PCR, yet TCRdb's version contains in-frame clones alone and is incomplete. The table records 250,000 to 300,000 clones, roughly nine tenths of them present only once. Source material: peripheral blood. The receptors derive from a man between 45 and 60 years old with acute or convalescent COVID-19. Both conserved end residues are part of each CDR3. Fields, in order: V gene, D gene, clone size, J gene, CDR3 protein, CDR3 DNA. A D gene is named only where the DNA matches it firmly. Clone size is shown for a subset of rows, as once, few, many or a class of expanded clone.

V: TRBV5-1; D: -; size: once; J: TRBJ2-2; CDR3: CASSLGGSTAGELFF; DNA: TGCGCCAGCAGCTTGGGAGGGAGCACCGCCGGGGAGCTGTTTTTT
V: TRBV5-4; D: -; size: -; J: TRBJ2-4; CDR3: CASSLDWEGGRAKNIQYF; DNA: TGTGCCAGCAGCTTGGATTGGGAGGGGGGGAGAGCCAAAAACATTCAGTACTTC
V: TRBV9; D: -; size: few; J: TRBJ1-6; CDR3: CASSLGGDYNSPLHF; DNA: TGTGCCAGCAGCCTCGGCGGGGACTATAATTCACCCCTCCACTTT
V: TRBV6-5; D: TRBD2; size: -; J: TRBJ2-7; CDR3: CASRPSGGPYEQYF; DNA: TGTGCCAGCAGGCCTAGCGGGGGACCCTACGAGCAGTACTTC
V: TRBV6-2/TRBV6-3; D: -; size: -; J: TRBJ2-1; CDR3: CASSYSLGLRSSYNEQFF; DNA: TGTGCCAGCAGTTACTCCCTGGGGCTGCGGAGCTCCTACAATGAGCAGTTCTTC
V: TRBV13; D: -; size: -; J: TRBJ1-2; CDR3: CASSSRDLYGYTF; DNA: TGTGCCAGCAGCTCCCGGGACTTATATGGCTACACCTTC
V: TRBV20-1; D: -; size: few; J: TRBJ1-2; CDR3: CSARQGGGYTF; DNA: TGCAGTGCTAGACAGGGCGGAGGCTACACCTTC
V: TRBV5-1; D: -; size: -; J: TRBJ2-5; CDR3: CASSLGPAGSQETQYF; DNA: TGCGCCAGCAGCTTGGGGCCCGCGGGGTCGCAAGAGACCCAGTACTTC
V: TRBV18; D: TRBD2; size: -; J: TRBJ2-5; CDR3: CASSPPGGGSGETQYF; DNA: TGTGCCAGCTCACCGCCGGGCGGGGGGTCCGGGGAGACCCAGTACTTC
V: TRBV7-9; D: -; size: -; J: TRBJ2-7; CDR3: CASSIRSGSGGTSYEQYF; DNA: TGTGCCAGCTCTATTAGATCAGGTTCGGGCGGGACTTCCTACGAGCAGTACTTC
V: TRBV10-3; D: TRBD2; size: -; J: TRBJ2-5; CDR3: CAISPSGGGYQETQYF; DNA: TGTGCCATCAGTCCTAGCGGGGGGGGGTACCAAGAGACCCAGTACTTC
V: TRBV19; D: -; size: -; J: TRBJ1-2; CDR3: CASRDYRDNYGYTF; DNA: TGTGCCAGTAGGGATTACAGGGATAACTATGGCTACACCTTC
V: TRBV12-3/TRBV12-4; D: -; size: -; J: TRBJ2-7; CDR3: CASSLSSSYEQYF; DNA: TGTGCCAGCAGTTTAAGCTCTTCGTACGAGCAGTACTTC
V: TRBV7-8; D: -; size: -; J: TRBJ2-2; CDR3: CASSLPARATGELFF; DNA: TGTGCCAGCAGCTTACCGGCCAGGGCAACCGGGGAGCTGTTTTTT
V: TRBV5-1; D: TRBD1; size: -; J: TRBJ2-7; CDR3: CASSQTGVTYEQYF; DNA: TGCGCCAGCAGCCAGACAGGGGTTACCTACGAGCAGTACTTC
V: TRBV3-1/TRBV3-2; D: TRBD1; size: -; J: TRBJ1-2; CDR3: CASSRRDRGLNGGYTF; DNA: TGTGCCAGCAGCCGCCGAGACAGGGGGCTAAACGGTGGCTACACCTTC
V: TRBV20-1; D: TRBD2; size: once; J: TRBJ2-5; CDR3: CSASRAGGIGETQYF; DNA: TGCAGTGCTAGTAGAGCGGGGGGCATAGGAGAGACCCAGTACTTC
V: TRBV7-9; D: TRBD1; size: -; J: TRBJ2-7; CDR3: CASSSPGQVYEQYF; DNA: TGTGCCAGCAGCTCGCCGGGACAGGTCTACGAGCAGTACTTC
V: TRBV7-6; D: TRBD1; size: -; J: TRBJ2-6; CDR3: CASSFQTGASSGANVLTF; DNA: TGTGCCAGCAGCTTTCAGACAGGGGCCAGCTCTGGGGCCAACGTCCTGACTTTC
V: TRBV7-9; D: TRBD2; size: once; J: TRBJ2-5; CDR3: CASSSGLAGGIGETQYF; DNA: TGTGCCAGCAGCTCAGGACTAGCGGGGGGTATCGGAGAGACCCAGTACTTC
V: TRBV7-2; D: TRBD2; size: once; J: TRBJ2-7; CDR3: CASSLGTSADEQYF; DNA: TGTGCCAGCAGCTTAGGGACTAGTGCCGACGAGCAGTACTTC
V: TRBV5-4; D: -; size: -; J: TRBJ1-2; CDR3: CASRGDLSGGYTF; DNA: TGTGCCAGCAGGGGTGACTTATCGGGGGGCTACACCTTC
V: TRBV30; D: -; size: -; J: TRBJ1-2; CDR3: CAWSVGGMVGNGYTF; DNA: TGTGCCTGGAGTGTGGGAGGGATGGTGGGGAATGGCTACACCTTC
V: TRBV12-3/TRBV12-4; D: TRBD2; size: -; J: TRBJ2-5; CDR3: CASRGLNQETQYF; DNA: TGTGCCAGCAGGGGACTAAACCAAGAGACCCAGTACTTC
V: TRBV18; D: -; size: -; J: TRBJ1-5; CDR3: CASSRPGGNQPQHF; DNA: TGTGCCAGCTCACGCCCCGGGGGGAATCAGCCCCAGCATTTT
V: TRBV11-1; D: -; size: -; J: TRBJ2-3; CDR3: CASSSGGGASTDTQYF; DNA: TGTGCCAGCAGCTCGGGGGGCGGGGCAAGCACAGATACGCAGTATTTT
V: TRBV6-5; D: TRBD1; size: -; J: TRBJ1-2; CDR3: CASSKFRDSYGYTF; DNA: TGTGCCAGCAGTAAATTCCGGGACAGCTATGGCTACACCTTC
V: TRBV5-8; D: -; size: -; J: TRBJ1-4; CDR3: CASSLQGNEKLFF; DNA: TGTGCCAGCAGCTTGCAGGGAAATGAAAAACTGTTTTTT
V: TRBV10-3; D: -; size: -; J: TRBJ1-2; CDR3: CAIGRDGYTF; DNA: TGTGCCATCGGGAGGGATGGCTACACCTTC
V: TRBV29-1; D: TRBD2; size: -; J: TRBJ2-7; CDR3: CSAVAGDYEQYF; DNA: TGCAGCGCTGTGGCGGGGGATTACGAGCAGTACTTC
V: TRBV5-4; D: -; size: -; J: TRBJ2-6; CDR3: CASSLDQRVSGANVLTF; DNA: TGTGCCAGCAGCTTGGACCAAAGAGTCTCTGGGGCCAACGTCCTGACTTTC
V: TRBV18; D: TRBD1; size: -; J: TRBJ1-2; CDR3: CASSPTGGEGYTF; DNA: TGTGCCAGCTCACCTACAGGGGGCGAAGGCTACACCTTC
V: TRBV6-5; D: TRBD1; size: once; J: TRBJ1-2; CDR3: CASRRQGAGYGYTF; DNA: TGTGCCAGCAGACGACAGGGGGCAGGCTATGGCTACACCTTC
V: TRBV11-3; D: -; size: -; J: TRBJ1-1; CDR3: CASSLDTGTEAFF; DNA: TGTGCCAGCAGCTTAGATACGGGCACTGAAGCTTTCTTT
V: TRBV9; D: TRBD1; size: -; J: TRBJ2-1; CDR3: CASSAGQGPYNEQFF; DNA: TGTGCCAGCAGCGCGGGACAGGGGCCCTACAATGAGCAGTTCTTC
V: TRBV10-3; D: -; size: -; J: TRBJ2-2; CDR3: CAISGTQSTGELFF; DNA: TGTGCCATCAGTGGCACACAGAGCACCGGGGAGCTGTTTTTT
V: TRBV5-1; D: TRBD1; size: -; J: TRBJ1-6; CDR3: CASSLAWTGESLSPLHF; DNA: TGCGCCAGCAGCTTGGCCTGGACAGGGGAGAGCCTTTCACCCCTCCACTTT
V: TRBV4-2; D: -; size: -; J: TRBJ1-3; CDR3: CASSRAADTIYF; DNA: TGTGCCAGCAGCCGCGCAGCGGACACCATATATTTT
V: TRBV5-1; D: -; size: few; J: TRBJ1-4; CDR3: CASSWLNLNEKLFF; DNA: TGCGCCAGCAGCTGGCTCAACCTTAATGAAAAACTGTTTTTT
V: TRBV11-2; D: TRBD2; size: once; J: TRBJ2-1; CDR3: CASSAASGGANEQFF; DNA: TGTGCCAGCAGCGCAGCTAGCGGGGGTGCCAATGAGCAGTTCTTC
V: TRBV27; D: TRBD2; size: -; J: TRBJ2-7; CDR3: CASSFGGGAVEQYF; DNA: TGTGCCAGCAGTTTCGGCGGGGGGGCCGTCGAGCAGTACTTC
V: TRBV30; D: -; size: -; J: TRBJ2-3; CDR3: CAWSVMWTSTDTQYF; DNA: TGTGCCTGGAGTGTAATGTGGACTAGCACAGATACGCAGTATTTT
V: TRBV4-2; D: -; size: -; J: TRBJ1-4; CDR3: CASSQDRGTNEKLFF; DNA: TGTGCCAGCAGCCAAGATAGGGGGACTAATGAAAAACTGTTTTTT
V: TRBV27; D: TRBD1; size: -; J: TRBJ1-1; CDR3: CASKRGLNTEAFF; DNA: TGTGCCAGCAAAAGGGGGCTAAACACTGAAGCTTTCTTT
V: TRBV5-1; D: -; size: -; J: TRBJ1-2; CDR3: CASSFGGDYGYTF; DNA: TGCGCCAGCAGCTTCGGGGGGGACTATGGCTACACCTTC
V: TRBV5-1; D: TRBD1; size: -; J: TRBJ2-2; CDR3: CASSTGQGDTGELFF; DNA: TGCGCCAGCAGCACCGGACAGGGCGACACCGGGGAGCTGTTTTTT
V: TRBV7-9; D: -; size: -; J: TRBJ1-5; CDR3: CASSLQGGNQPQHF; DNA: TGTGCCAGCAGCTTGCAGGGCGGCAATCAGCCCCAGCATTTT
V: TRBV6-5; D: -; size: -; J: TRBJ1-6; CDR3: CASSPRGRGSPLHF; DNA: TGTGCCAGCAGCCCCAGGGGACGAGGTTCACCCCTCCACTTT
V: TRBV5-1; D: -; size: once; J: TRBJ1-6; CDR3: CASSPRTAKDSPLHF; DNA: TGCGCCAGCAGCCCCAGGACAGCCAAAGATTCACCCCTCCACTTT
V: TRBV15; D: TRBD1; size: -; J: TRBJ2-7; CDR3: CATSPGDRLHEQYF; DNA: TGTGCCACCAGCCCAGGGGACAGACTACACGAGCAGTACTTC
V: TRBV4-1; D: -; size: -; J: TRBJ2-1; CDR3: CASSQARRDSSYNEQFF; DNA: TGCGCCAGCAGCCAAGCGCGGAGGGACAGTTCCTACAATGAGCAGTTCTTC
V: TRBV3-1/TRBV3-2; D: TRBD2; size: -; J: TRBJ2-4; CDR3: CASSRTRQNIQYF; DNA: TGTGCCAGCAGCCGGACTAGGCAAAACATTCAGTACTTC
V: TRBV6-5; D: -; size: -; J: TRBJ2-7; CDR3: CASDQGPYEQYF; DNA: TGTGCCAGCGATCAGGGGCCCTACGAGCAGTACTTC
V: TRBV6-5; D: TRBD1; size: -; J: TRBJ2-7; CDR3: CASSTTGGGRYEQYF; DNA: TGTGCCAGCAGCACGACAGGGGGCGGGAGATACGAGCAGTACTTC
V: TRBV29-1; D: -; size: -; J: TRBJ1-2; CDR3: CSVSQTADYGYTF; DNA: TGCAGCGTTAGCCAGACGGCGGACTATGGCTACACCTTC
V: TRBV6-5; D: TRBD1; size: -; J: TRBJ1-1; CDR3: CAAQGAFGEAFF; DNA: TGTGCCGCCCAGGGGGCTTTTGGTGAAGCTTTCTTT
V: TRBV6-5; D: TRBD1; size: -; J: TRBJ2-1; CDR3: CASSYSAGQGKFF; DNA: TGTGCCAGCAGTTACTCCGCGGGACAGGGAAAGTTCTTC